Given below is one TCR beta chain in context. This CDR3 comprises 18 residues. V was clipped by 6 bases and J by 2 bases; unmatched bases: 14. CDR1 is MNHNS and CDR2 is SASEGT in the germline V gene. The data derive from a study of tumor and adjacent non-tumor tissue in lung cancer. Study as a whole: Some 3.9 million productive TCRbeta reads were obtained per sample on average.

The template was RNA from unsorted bulk tissue. The library came from three nested PCR rounds adapted from ARM-PCR protocols. TCRdb redid the calling of the multiplex PCR reads with MiXCR, one entry per CDR3 protein. The sample includes more than 85,000 distinct CDR3 sequences, roughly 73% of them seen just once. This TCR was recovered from a woman aged 60-75 years with non-small cell lung cancer. The sequencing sample was made of lung tumor tissue. The rearrangement links TRBV6-1 to TRBJ1-3, with 9 bases lining up with TRBD1. The CDR3 is CASREGQGMELAGNTIYF. The CDR3 DNA follows: TGTGCCAGCAGAGAGGGACAGGGAATGGAACTGGCTGGAAACACCATATATTTT.